This T cell receptor beta chain is from a study of T-cell reconstitution after alpha-beta-depleted transplantation in children. General study points: At around two months after transplant, the alpha-beta T cells were reportedly derived from several hundred expanded clones that came from non-depleted graft cells. After one year, T-cell counts and TCRbeta diversity mostly came from new T cells. Surviving recipient T cells and thymic progenitors produced the high day-60 TCRbeta diversity seen in some patients.

The V gene end was trimmed by 2 bases and the J gene end by 3 bases; junction bases not matched to a gene: 4. CDR3 size: 14 residues. Looked up from germline, CDR1 is DFQATT and CDR2 is SNEGSKA (reference sequence). Points on this clonotype: As yet, its antigen is unknown.

During its preparation, the TCRbeta library received unique molecular identifiers. From the PCR reads, TCRdb called clonotypes with MiXCR, one entry per CDR3 protein. This table has 440,000 or so distinct CDR3 sequences, roughly 43% appearing once. The rearrangement links TRBV20-1 to TRBJ2-5; TRBD1 aligns across 9 bases. The material was PBMCs, obtained before TCRalphabeta/CD19-depleted stem cell transplant. The clonotype originates from a girl aged 2-9 years with aplastic anemia, due to receive a stem cell transplant. CDR3 sequence (DNA): TGCAGTGCTAGAATCCGGGACAGGGAAGAGACCCAGTACTTC. The encoded protein is CSARIRDREETQYF.